One and the same sample provided the 13 T cell receptor beta chains below, sequenced in a study of blood T cell repertoires in COVID-19 (dated by TCRdb to about 2020). Library creation used the immunoSEQ multiplex PCR assay. TCRdb retrieved this table from immuneACCESS and kept in-frame rearrangements only. Not all clones are present; in checked studies, unresolved V genes account for under half, and no reason is known for the remainder. Here the sample has some 500,000 clones; roughly 90% occur a single time. The ten biggest clones cover 1.5% to 2% of the sample. The sequenced sample consisted of PBMCs or T cells enriched from blood (not recorded which). All receptors derive from a woman aged 40 to 50 who had recovered from COVID-19.

The V call is TRBV5-1, the J call TRBJ1-1, with no clear D. V was clipped by 0 bases and J by 7 bases, with 10 bases between them. Germline loops: CDR1 SGHRS, CDR2 YFSETQ. The CDR3 totals 13 residues. The CDR3 region has the DNA TGCGCCAGCAGCTTGGGGGGAGGAGATGAAGCTTTCTTT. The encoded protein is CASSLGGGDEAFF.

Concerning this clone itself: Distinct nucleotide sequences in the sample also encode this CDR3. The chain links TRBV29-1 to TRBJ2-7; 9 bases are a match to TRBD1. Germline V CDR1 and CDR2: SQVTM, ANQGSEA. The junction had 2 bases not matched to a gene; V was cut back by 6 bases and J by 2 bases. The CDR3 contains 12 residues. CDR3 bases: TGCAGCGTCGGACAGGGGACCTACGAGCAGTACTTC. Translated: CSVGQGTYEQYF.

The V and J genes are TRBV15 and TRBJ1-6; 7 bases match TRBD1. The CDR3 sequence is 16 residues long. The trim removed 1 base at V and 6 bases at J, leaving 6 bases unmatched. The V gene's germline CDR1 is LNHNV and CDR2 YYDKDF (reference sequence). CDR3 region: CATSRALGTVNSPLHF. For the CDR3, the DNA is TGTGCCACCAGCAGAGCCCTGGGGACAGTTAATTCACCCCTCCACTTT.

J is TRBJ1-2 and V is TRBV6-1; no clear D gene. Germline values: CDR1 MNHNS, CDR2 SASEGT. This CDR3 comprises 15 residues. V was trimmed by 1 base and J by 0 bases, leaving 9 bases between them. The CDR3 protein is CASSEGGNANYGYTF. The CDR3 DNA sequence: TGTGCCAGCAGTGAAGGTGGCAATGCTAACTATGGCTACACCTTC.

J is TRBJ1-2 and V is TRBV19; D is undetermined. Germline V gene data show CDR1 as LNHDA and CDR2 as SQIVND (reference sequence). This CDR3 spans 15 amino acids. V was cut by 5 bases and J by 4 bases, with 17 bases left in between. CDR3 DNA: TGTGCCAGTAGTCCTCGTGACACGACCCTCTATGGCTACACCTTC. Translation gives CASSPRDTTLYGYTF.

This chain connects TRBV11-3 to TRBJ2-1; 10 positions agree with TRBD2. CDR1 SGHNT and CDR2 YENEEA come from the germline V gene. The CDR3 has 15 amino acids. Losses at the gene ends were 5 bases for V and 9 bases for J; bases not matched to a gene: 10. The CDR3 region has the DNA TGTGCCAGCAGCCCACTAGCGGGATTAAACGGTGAGCAGTTCTTC. It specifies CASSPLAGLNGEQFF.

The rearrangement joins TRBV18 to TRBJ1-1; 7 bases map to TRBD1. Germline lookup yields CDR1 KGHSH and CDR2 LQKENI. V dropped 1 base and J dropped 11; count of bases not matched to a gene: 13. The CDR3 covers 15 residues. The chain's CDR3 is CASSPRSTGEPQAFF. The CDR3 bases are TGTGCCAGCTCACCACGGTCAACAGGGGAACCCCAGGCTTTCTTT.

CDR3 residues: CASSLLAGGPGENIQYF. The CDR3 DNA is TGCGCCAGCAGTCTACTAGCGGGAGGGCCGGGAGAAAACATTCAGTACTTC. The chain uses TRBV10-2 and TRBJ2-4; 13 bases agree with TRBD2. J lost 5 bases, V lost 5 bases, and 9 bases had no gene match. The CDR3 runs to 17 residues. Germline V gene lookup returns CDR1 WSHSY and CDR2 SAAADI.

The rearrangement links TRBV6-2 or TRBV6-3 to TRBJ1-3; D uncertain. V was trimmed by 6 bases and J by 2 bases, leaving 17 bases between them. Looked up from germline, CDR1 is MNHEY and CDR2 is SVGEGT. The CDR3 length is 16 residues. In DNA form, the CDR3 reads TGTGCCAGCAGCCTTCAATCGGAGGGAACTGGAAACACCATATATTTT. Translating it yields CASSLQSEGTGNTIYF.

As regards this clone: Other nucleotide sequences from this sample produce the same CDR3. The chain employs TRBV6-5 and TRBJ1-1; 7 bases match TRBD1. The CDR3 totals 15 residues. The germline V gene has CDR1 MNHEY and CDR2 SVGAGI. The trim removed 0 bases at V and 2 bases at J, leaving 3 bases unmatched. The CDR3 DNA is TGTGCCAGCAGTTACTCGTACAGGGGAAACACTGAAGCTTTCTTT. This gives the protein CASSYSYRGNTEAFF.

Only one count was recorded for this clone. The CDR3 is CASRGSGAYGYTF. The DNA of the CDR3 is TGTGCCAGCAGGGGGTCAGGGGCCTATGGCTACACCTTC. The V and J genes are TRBV27 and TRBJ1-2; D may be TRBD1 (6 bases). Trimming removed 6 bases at V and 4 bases at J, with 12 bases between. This CDR3 region has 13 residues. Germline V gene data show CDR1 as MNHEY and CDR2 as SMNVEV (reference sequence).

The genes are TRBV2 and TRBJ2-1; perhaps TRBD2 as D (6 bases). This CDR3 contains 13 residues. The germline V gene encodes CDR1 SNHLY and CDR2 FYNNEI. The V end was cut by 8 bases, the J end by 5 bases, with 13 bases between. DNA for the CDR3: TGTGCCAGCGGGAGGCGCGCGGACAATGAGCAGTTCTTC. Its protein product is CASGRRADNEQFF.

The CDR3 DNA is TGCGCCAGCAGCCCTCGGCAACAGGGGCCAAATCAGCCCCAGCATTTT. Translated, it gives CASSPRQQGPNQPQHF. V is TRBV4-1 and J is TRBJ1-5; TRBD1 matches 7 bases. The CDR3 length is 16 residues. V was pared by 4 bases and J by 4 bases, with 10 bases of the junction left unmatched. Looked up from germline, CDR1 is MGHRA and CDR2 is YSYEKL.